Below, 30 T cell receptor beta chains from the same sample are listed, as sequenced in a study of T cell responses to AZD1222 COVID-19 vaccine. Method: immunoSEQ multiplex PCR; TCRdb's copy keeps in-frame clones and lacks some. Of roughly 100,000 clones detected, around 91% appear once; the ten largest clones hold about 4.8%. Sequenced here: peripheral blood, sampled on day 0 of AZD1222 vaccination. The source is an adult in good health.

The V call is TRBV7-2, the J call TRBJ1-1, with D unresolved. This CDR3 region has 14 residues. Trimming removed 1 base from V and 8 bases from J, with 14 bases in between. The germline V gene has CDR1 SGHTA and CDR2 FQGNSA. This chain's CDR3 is CASSLEATVKEAFF. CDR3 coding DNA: TGTGCCAGCAGCTTAGAGGCCACGGTTAAGGAAGCTTTCTTT.

In DNA, the CDR3 is TGCGCCAGCAGCTTGGGGGGACAGGGGGAGCAGTATTTT. Translation gives CASSLGGQGEQYF. The chain couples TRBV5-1 to TRBJ2-3; 11 nucleotides align to TRBD1. This CDR3 region has 13 residues. V dropped 0 bases and J dropped 11; count of bases not matched to a gene: 2. Germline loops: CDR1 SGHRS, CDR2 YFSETQ.

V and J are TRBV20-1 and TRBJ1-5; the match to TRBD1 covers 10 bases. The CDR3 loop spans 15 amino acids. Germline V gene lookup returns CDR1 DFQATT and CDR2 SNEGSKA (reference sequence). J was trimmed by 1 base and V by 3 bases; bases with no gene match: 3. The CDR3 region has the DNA TGCAGTGCTAGTCCGGGACAGGGGAGCAATCAGCCCCAGCATTTT. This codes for CSASPGQGSNQPQHF.

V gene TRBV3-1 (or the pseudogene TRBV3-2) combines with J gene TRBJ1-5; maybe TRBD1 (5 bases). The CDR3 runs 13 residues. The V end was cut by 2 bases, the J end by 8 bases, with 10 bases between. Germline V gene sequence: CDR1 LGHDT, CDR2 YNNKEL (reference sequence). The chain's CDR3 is CASSQQGGEPQHF. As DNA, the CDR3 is TGTGCCAGCAGCCAACAGGGTGGCGAGCCCCAGCATTTT.

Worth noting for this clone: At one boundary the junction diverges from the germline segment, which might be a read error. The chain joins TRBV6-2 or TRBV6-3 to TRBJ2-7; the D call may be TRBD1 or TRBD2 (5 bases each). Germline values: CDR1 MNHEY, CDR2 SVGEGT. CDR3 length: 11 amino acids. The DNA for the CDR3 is TGTGCCAGCAGTTATCCCGGGACGGTTATCTTC. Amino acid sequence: CASSYPGTVIF.

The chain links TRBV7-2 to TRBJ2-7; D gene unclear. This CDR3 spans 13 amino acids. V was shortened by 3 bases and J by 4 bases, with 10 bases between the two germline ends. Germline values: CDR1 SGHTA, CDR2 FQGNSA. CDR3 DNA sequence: TGTGCCAGCAGCTTGAGACCCACATACGAGCAGTACTTC. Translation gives CASSLRPTYEQYF.

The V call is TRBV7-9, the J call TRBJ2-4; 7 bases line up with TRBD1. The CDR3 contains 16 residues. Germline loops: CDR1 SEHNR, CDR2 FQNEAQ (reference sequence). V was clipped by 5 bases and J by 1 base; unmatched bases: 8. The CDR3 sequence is CASSGWDSKAKNIQYF. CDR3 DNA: TGTGCCAGCAGCGGATGGGACAGCAAGGCCAAAAACATTCAGTACTTC.

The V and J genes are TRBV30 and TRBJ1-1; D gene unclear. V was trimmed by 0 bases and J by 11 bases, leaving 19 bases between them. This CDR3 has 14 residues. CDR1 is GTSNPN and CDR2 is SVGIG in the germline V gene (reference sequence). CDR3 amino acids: CAWSVLGEVSGAFF. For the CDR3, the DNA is TGTGCCTGGAGTGTACTCGGGGAAGTCTCTGGGGCTTTCTTT.

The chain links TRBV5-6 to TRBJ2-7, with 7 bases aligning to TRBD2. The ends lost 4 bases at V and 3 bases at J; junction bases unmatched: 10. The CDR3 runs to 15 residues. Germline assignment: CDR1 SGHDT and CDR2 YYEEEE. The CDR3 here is CASSGLTSAGYEQYF. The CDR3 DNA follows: TGTGCCAGCAGCGGCCTCACTAGCGCGGGCTACGAGCAGTACTTC.

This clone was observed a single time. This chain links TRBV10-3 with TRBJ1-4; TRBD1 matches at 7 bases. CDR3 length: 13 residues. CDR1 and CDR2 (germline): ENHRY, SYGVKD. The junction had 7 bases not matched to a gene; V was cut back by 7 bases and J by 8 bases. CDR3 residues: CAITDREGEKLFF. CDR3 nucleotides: TGTGCCATCACCGACAGGGAGGGGGAAAAACTGTTTTTT.

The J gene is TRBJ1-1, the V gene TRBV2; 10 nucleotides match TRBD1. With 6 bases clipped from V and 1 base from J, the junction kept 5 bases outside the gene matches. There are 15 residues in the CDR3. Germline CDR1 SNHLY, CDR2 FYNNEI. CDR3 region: CASSWGQGSNTEAFF. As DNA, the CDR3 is TGTGCCAGCAGCTGGGGACAGGGGTCGAACACTGAAGCTTTCTTT.

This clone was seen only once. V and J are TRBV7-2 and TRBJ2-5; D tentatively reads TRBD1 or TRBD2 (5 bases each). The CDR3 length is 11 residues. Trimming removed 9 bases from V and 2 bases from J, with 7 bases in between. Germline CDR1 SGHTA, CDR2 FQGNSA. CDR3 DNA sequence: TGTGCCAGGGGGGATCAAGAGACCCAGTACTTC. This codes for CARGDQETQYF.

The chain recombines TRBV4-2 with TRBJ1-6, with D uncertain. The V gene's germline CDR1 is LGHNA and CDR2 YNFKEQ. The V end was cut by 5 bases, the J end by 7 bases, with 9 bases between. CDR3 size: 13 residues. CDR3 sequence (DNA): TGTGCCAGCAGCGACCTGTGGAATTCACCCCTCCACTTT. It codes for CASSDLWNSPLHF.

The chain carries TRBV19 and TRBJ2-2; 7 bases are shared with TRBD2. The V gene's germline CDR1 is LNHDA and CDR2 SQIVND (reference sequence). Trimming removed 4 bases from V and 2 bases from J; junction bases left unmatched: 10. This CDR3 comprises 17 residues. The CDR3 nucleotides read TGTGCCAGTAGTACCAACAGGCTAGCGGCAAACACCGGGGAGCTGTTTTTT. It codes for CASSTNRLAANTGELFF.

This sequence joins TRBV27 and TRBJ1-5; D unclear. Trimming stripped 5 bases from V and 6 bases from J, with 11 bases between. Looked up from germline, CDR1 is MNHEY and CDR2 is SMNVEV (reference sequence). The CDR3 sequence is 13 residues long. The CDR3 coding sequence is TGTGCCAGCAGTGCCGGGAGTCTTCAGCCCCAGCATTTT. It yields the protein CASSAGSLQPQHF.

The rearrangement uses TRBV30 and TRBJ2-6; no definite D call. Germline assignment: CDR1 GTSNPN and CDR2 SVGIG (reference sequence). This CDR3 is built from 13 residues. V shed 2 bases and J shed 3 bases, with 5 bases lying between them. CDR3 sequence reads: CAWSTVGANVLTF. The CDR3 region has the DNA TGTGCCTGGAGTACGGTTGGGGCCAACGTCCTGACTTTC.

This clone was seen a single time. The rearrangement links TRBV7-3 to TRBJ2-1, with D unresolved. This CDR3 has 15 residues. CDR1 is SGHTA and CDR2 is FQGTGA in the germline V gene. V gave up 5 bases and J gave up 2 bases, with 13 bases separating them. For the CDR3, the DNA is TGTGCCAGCAGCCCAAACCCCAATACCTACAATGAGCAGTTCTTC. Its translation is CASSPNPNTYNEQFF.

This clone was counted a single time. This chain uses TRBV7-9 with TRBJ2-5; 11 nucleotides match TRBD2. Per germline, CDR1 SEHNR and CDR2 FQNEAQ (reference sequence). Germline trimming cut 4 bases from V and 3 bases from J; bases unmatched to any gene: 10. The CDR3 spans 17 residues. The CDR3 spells CASSSPRGSGGEETQYF. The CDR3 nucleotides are TGTGCCAGCAGCTCCCCCCGTGGTAGCGGGGGGGAAGAGACCCAGTACTTC.

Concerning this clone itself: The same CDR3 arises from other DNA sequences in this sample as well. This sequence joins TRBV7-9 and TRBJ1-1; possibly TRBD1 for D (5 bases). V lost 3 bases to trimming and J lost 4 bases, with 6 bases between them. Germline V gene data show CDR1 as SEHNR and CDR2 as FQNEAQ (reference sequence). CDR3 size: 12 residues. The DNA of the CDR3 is TGTGCCAGCAGCTTGGGGGTCACTGAAGCTTTCTTT. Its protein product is CASSLGVTEAFF.

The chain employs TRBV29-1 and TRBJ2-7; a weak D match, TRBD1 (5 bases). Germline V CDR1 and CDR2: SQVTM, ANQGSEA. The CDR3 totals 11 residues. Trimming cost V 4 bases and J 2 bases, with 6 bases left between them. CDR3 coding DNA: TGCAGCGTTGGGACAACCTACGAGCAGTACTTC. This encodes CSVGTTYEQYF.

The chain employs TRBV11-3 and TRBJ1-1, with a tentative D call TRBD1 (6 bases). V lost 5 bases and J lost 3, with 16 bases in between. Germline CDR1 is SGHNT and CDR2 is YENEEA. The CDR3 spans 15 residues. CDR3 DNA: TGTGCCAGCAGCCTGGCAGGGGAGGTGGACACTGAAGCTTTCTTT. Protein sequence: CASSLAGEVDTEAFF.

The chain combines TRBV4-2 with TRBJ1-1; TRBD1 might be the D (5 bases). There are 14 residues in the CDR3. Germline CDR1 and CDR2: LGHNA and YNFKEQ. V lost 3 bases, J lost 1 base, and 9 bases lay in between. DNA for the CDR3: TGTGCCAGCAGCCATCGACAGCCGAACACTGAAGCTTTCTTT. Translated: CASSHRQPNTEAFF.

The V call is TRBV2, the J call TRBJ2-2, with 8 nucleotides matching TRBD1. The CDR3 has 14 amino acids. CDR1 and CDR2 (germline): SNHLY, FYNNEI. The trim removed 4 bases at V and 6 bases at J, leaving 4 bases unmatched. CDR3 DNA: TGTGCCAGCAGTGCAGACAGGGGCGCCGGGGAGCTGTTTTTT. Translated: CASSADRGAGELFF.

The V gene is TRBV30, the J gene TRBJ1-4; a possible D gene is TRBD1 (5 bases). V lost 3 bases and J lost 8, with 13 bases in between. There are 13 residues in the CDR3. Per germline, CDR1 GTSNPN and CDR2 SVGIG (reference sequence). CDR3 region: CAWSGGIGEKLFF. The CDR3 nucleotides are TGTGCCTGGAGCGGGGGGATTGGGGAAAAACTGTTTTTT.

The CDR3 loop is CASSYSRAGGNEQFF. The DNA of the CDR3 is TGTGCCAGCAGTTACTCGAGGGCGGGGGGCAATGAGCAGTTCTTC. The chain joins TRBV6-5 to TRBJ2-1, with 8 nucleotides matching TRBD2. The CDR3 runs to 15 residues. The germline gives CDR1 MNHEY, CDR2 SVGAGI. V shed 0 bases, J shed 6 bases, and the junction held 4 bases outside the gene matches.

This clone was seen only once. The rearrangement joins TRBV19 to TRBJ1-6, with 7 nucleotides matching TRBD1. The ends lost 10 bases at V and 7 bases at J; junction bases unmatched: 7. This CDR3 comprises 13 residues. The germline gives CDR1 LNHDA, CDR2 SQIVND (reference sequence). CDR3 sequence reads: CATSGTENSPLHF. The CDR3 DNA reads TGTGCCACATCCGGGACAGAAAATTCACCCCTCCACTTT.

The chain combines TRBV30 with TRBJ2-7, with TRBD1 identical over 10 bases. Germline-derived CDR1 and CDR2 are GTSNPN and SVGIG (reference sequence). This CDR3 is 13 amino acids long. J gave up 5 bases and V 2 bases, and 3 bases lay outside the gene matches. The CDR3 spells CAWSLGQGNEQYF. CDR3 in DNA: TGTGCCTGGAGTTTGGGACAGGGGAACGAGCAGTACTTC.

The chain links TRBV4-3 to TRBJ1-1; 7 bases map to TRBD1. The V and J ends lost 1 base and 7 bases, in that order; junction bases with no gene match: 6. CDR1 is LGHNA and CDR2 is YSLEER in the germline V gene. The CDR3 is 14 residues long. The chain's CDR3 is CASSQATGTIEAFF. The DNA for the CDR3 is TGCGCCAGCAGCCAAGCGACAGGGACCATTGAAGCTTTCTTT.

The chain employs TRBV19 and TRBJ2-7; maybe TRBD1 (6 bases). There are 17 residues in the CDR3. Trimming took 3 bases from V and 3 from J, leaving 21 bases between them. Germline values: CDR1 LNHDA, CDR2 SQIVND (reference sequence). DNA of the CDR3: TGTGCCAGTAGTATTATGCGTCAAGAACAGGGCCTCTACGAGCAGTACTTC. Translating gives CASSIMRQEQGLYEQYF.

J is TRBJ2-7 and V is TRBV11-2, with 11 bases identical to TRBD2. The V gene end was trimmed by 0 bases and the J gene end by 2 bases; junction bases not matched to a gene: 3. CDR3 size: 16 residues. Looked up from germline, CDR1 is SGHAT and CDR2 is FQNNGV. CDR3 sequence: CASSLEPGLAAYEQYF. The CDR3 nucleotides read TGTGCCAGCAGCTTAGAGCCGGGACTAGCGGCCTACGAGCAGTACTTC.